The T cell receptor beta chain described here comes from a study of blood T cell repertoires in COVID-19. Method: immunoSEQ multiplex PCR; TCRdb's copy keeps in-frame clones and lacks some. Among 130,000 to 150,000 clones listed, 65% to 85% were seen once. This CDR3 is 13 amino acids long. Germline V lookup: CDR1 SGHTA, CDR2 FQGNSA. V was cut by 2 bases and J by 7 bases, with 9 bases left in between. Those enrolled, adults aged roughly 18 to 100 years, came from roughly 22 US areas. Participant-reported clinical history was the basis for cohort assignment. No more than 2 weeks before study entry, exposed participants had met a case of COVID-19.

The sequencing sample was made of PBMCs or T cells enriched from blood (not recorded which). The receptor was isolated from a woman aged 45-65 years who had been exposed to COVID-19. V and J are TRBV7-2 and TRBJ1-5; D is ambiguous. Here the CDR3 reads CASSLSPGQPQHF. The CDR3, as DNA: TGTGCCAGCAGCTTAAGCCCGGGGCAGCCCCAGCATTTT.